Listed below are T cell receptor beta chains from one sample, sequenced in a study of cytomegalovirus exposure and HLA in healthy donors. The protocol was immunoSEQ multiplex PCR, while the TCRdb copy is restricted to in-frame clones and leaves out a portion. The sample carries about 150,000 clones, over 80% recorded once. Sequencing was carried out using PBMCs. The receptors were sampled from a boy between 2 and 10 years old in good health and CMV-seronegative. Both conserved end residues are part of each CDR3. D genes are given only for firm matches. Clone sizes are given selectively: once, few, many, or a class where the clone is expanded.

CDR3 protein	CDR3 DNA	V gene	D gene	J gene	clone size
CSVRLPTQDTQYF	TGCAGCGTTAGGCTCCCAACACAGGATACGCAGTATTTT	TRBV29-1	.	TRBJ2-3	.
CASSEFVSGTSINTQYF	TGTGCCAGCAGTGAATTCGTGTCGGGGACTAGCATAAATACGCAGTATTTT	TRBV6-1	TRBD2	TRBJ2-3	.
CASSLMAAYEQYF	TGTGCCAGCAGCTTGATGGCGGCTTACGAGCAGTACTTC	TRBV5-6	.	TRBJ2-7	.
CASSLDRGHEKLFF	TGTGCCAGCAGCTTGGACAGGGGGCATGAAAAACTGTTTTTT	TRBV5-4	TRBD1	TRBJ1-4	.
CATGQKPTTGELFF	TGTGCCACTGGACAGAAGCCTACTACCGGGGAGCTGTTTTTT	TRBV6-6	.	TRBJ2-2	.
CATRPGQSYNEQFF	TGTGCCACCAGGCCGGGACAGAGCTACAATGAGCAGTTCTTC	TRBV10-3	TRBD1	TRBJ2-1	.
CASSDPGVSQEKLFF	TGTGCCAGCAGCGACCCGGGGGTCAGTCAAGAAAAACTGTTTTTT	TRBV5-6	.	TRBJ1-4	.
CASSYSGGSARNEKLFF	TGTGCCAGCAGTTACTCCGGCGGATCCGCTAGAAATGAAAAACTGTTTTTT	TRBV6-7	.	TRBJ1-4	.
CASSPEPDNSPLHF	TGTGCCAGTAGTCCCGAGCCGGATAATTCACCCCTCCACTTT	TRBV19	.	TRBJ1-6	.
CAILRMSPGPHTGELFF	TGTGCCATATTGCGGATGTCCCCCGGCCCCCACACCGGGGAGCTGTTTTTT	TRBV10-3	.	TRBJ2-2	few
CASSDRVFGTGELFF	TGTGCCAGCAGCGACAGGGTTTTTGGCACCGGGGAGCTGTTTTTT	TRBV27	TRBD1	TRBJ2-2	once
CAVESGSSYEQYF	TGTGCCGTCGAGTCGGGGTCGTCCTACGAGCAGTACTTC	TRBV30	.	TRBJ2-7	.
CASSYRGTGKIFGAFF	TGTGCCAGCAGTTATAGGGGGACAGGGAAAATTTTTGGAGCTTTCTTT	TRBV6-5	TRBD1	TRBJ1-1	.
CASSQASQPSTDTQYF	TGCGCCAGCAGCCAAGCGTCACAACCTAGCACAGATACGCAGTATTTT	TRBV4-3	.	TRBJ2-3	.
CASSWTGSREEQYF	TGTGCCAGCAGTTGGACAGGGAGCCGTGAAGAGCAGTACTTC	TRBV6-6	TRBD1	TRBJ2-7	.
CASSLLGASGELFF	TGCGCCAGCAGCTTGCTTGGGGCCTCCGGGGAGCTGTTTTTT	TRBV5-1	.	TRBJ2-2	.
CAWSRGTSGTF	TGTGCCTGGAGTCGCGGGACTAGCGGGACCTTC	TRBV30	TRBD2	TRBJ2-7	.
CASSFGTGGGYGYTF	TGTGCCAGCAGCTTCGGGACAGGGGGAGGCTATGGCTACACCTTC	TRBV5-4	TRBD1	TRBJ1-2	.
CASLRDRTNEQFF	TGTGCCAGCCTCCGGGACAGGACCAATGAGCAGTTCTTC	TRBV2	TRBD1	TRBJ2-1	.
CASSYSGTGAEAFF	TGTGCCAGCAGTTACTCTGGGACAGGGGCTGAAGCTTTCTTT	TRBV6-6	TRBD1	TRBJ1-1	.
CASRSRGGTGELFF	TGTGCCAGTAGGTCTAGAGGGGGCACCGGGGAGCTGTTTTTT	TRBV19	.	TRBJ2-2	.
CASSYSGHPGETQYF	TGTGCCAGCAGTTATAGCGGGCACCCAGGGGAGACCCAGTACTTC	TRBV6-5	TRBD2	TRBJ2-5	few
CASSLVGLAGGNYNEQFF	TGCGCCAGCAGCTTGGTGGGGTTGGCGGGGGGGAATTACAATGAGCAGTTCTTC	TRBV5-1	TRBD2	TRBJ2-1	.
CSAGREDGYTF	TGCAGTGCTGGCCGGGAAGATGGCTACACCTTC	TRBV20-1	.	TRBJ1-2	.
CASSYSGAGGRDEQFF	TGTGCCAGCAGTTACTCGGGAGCGGGGGGGCGGGATGAGCAGTTCTTC	TRBV6-5	TRBD2	TRBJ2-1	.
CASSPPGQGYGYTF	TGCGCCAGCAGCCCCCCGGGACAAGGCTATGGCTACACCTTC	TRBV5-1	.	TRBJ1-2	.
CASGLVLAAPWREASAKNIQYF	TGTGCTAGTGGTTTGGTACTCGCGGCCCCCTGGCGGGAGGCTTCGGCCAAAAACATTCAGTACTTC	TRBV12-5	TRBD2	TRBJ2-4	.
CASSSTGTWTGELFF	TGTGCCAGTAGTAGTACAGGTACCTGGACCGGGGAGCTGTTTTTT	TRBV19	.	TRBJ2-2	.
CATSRGPDAGTGLYNSPLHF	TGTGCCACCAGCAGAGGCCCGGACGCCGGGACAGGGCTCTATAATTCACCCCTCCACTTT	TRBV15	TRBD1	TRBJ1-6	.
CASSPFLRFSYGYTF	TGTGCCAGCAGCCCTTTCCTCCGTTTCAGCTATGGCTACACCTTC	TRBV14	.	TRBJ1-2	.
CAWRGINNEQFF	TGTGCCTGGCGGGGGATAAACAATGAGCAGTTCTTC	TRBV30	.	TRBJ2-1	.
CASISGTETQYF	TGTGCCAGCATTTCAGGGACTGAGACCCAGTACTTC	TRBV2	.	TRBJ2-5	.
CASSYDPNSGGVGYTF	TGTGCCAGCAGTTACGACCCTAATTCAGGGGGCGTGGGCTACACCTTC	TRBV6-5	TRBD1	TRBJ1-2	.
CASGASSESSYNGQFF	TGTGCCAGCGGCGCCTCTAGCGAGAGCTCCTACAATGGGCAGTTCTTC	TRBV9	.	TRBJ2-1	.
CSVEPPGGKGGELFF	TGCAGCGTTGAGCCCCCGGGGGGCAAAGGCGGGGAGCTGTTTTTT	TRBV29-1	.	TRBJ2-2	.
CATSRATGAHSYNEQFF	TGTGCCACCAGCAGAGCAACAGGGGCCCACTCCTACAATGAGCAGTTCTTC	TRBV15	TRBD1	TRBJ2-1	.
CATSSKIKQDEAFF	TGTGCCACCAGCAGTAAGATTAAACAGGATGAAGCTTTCTTT	TRBV15	.	TRBJ1-1	.
CAWSVLRPRELPNTEAFF	TGTGCCTGGAGTGTACTGAGACCCAGGGAACTACCGAACACTGAAGCTTTCTTT	TRBV30	.	TRBJ1-1	few
CASSLAAIEAKNIQYF	TGTGCCAGCAGCTTAGCCGCTATAGAGGCCAAAAACATTCAGTACTTC	TRBV7-9	.	TRBJ2-4	.
CASSEGRGSGELFF	TGTGCCAGCAGTGAAGGAAGGGGAAGCGGGGAGCTGTTTTTT	TRBV6-1	.	TRBJ2-2	.
CASSRGQGGEQYF	TGTGCCAGCAGCCGAGGACAGGGTGGAGAGCAGTACTTC	TRBV6-6	TRBD1	TRBJ2-7	once
CASSLGARADTQYF	TGTGCCAGCAGCTTGGGGGCGCGGGCAGATACGCAGTATTTT	TRBV5-4	.	TRBJ2-3	few
CASSLRVGDWNTEAFF	TGTGCCAGCAGCTTAAGGGTAGGGGATTGGAACACTGAAGCTTTCTTT	TRBV7-2	.	TRBJ1-1	once
CAWSGMTGTFYNEQFF	TGTGCCTGGAGTGGTATGACAGGGACTTTCTACAATGAGCAGTTCTTC	TRBV30	.	TRBJ2-1	.